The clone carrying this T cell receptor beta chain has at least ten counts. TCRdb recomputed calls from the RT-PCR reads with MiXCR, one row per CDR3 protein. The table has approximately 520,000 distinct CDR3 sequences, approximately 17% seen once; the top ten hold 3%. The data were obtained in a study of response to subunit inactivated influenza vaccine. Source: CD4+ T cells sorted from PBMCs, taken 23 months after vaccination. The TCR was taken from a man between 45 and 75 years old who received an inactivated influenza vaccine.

The CDR3 region is CASSRLAGSYNEQFF. The CDR3, as DNA: TGTGCCAGCAGCCGACTAGCGGGGTCCTACAATGAGCAGTTCTTC. This chain uses TRBV4-2 with TRBJ2-1, with 11 positions matching TRBD2. The length of the CDR3 is 15 residues. Germline V CDR1 and CDR2: LGHNA, YNFKEQ. Trimming took 4 bases from V and 1 from J; bases not matched to a gene: 0.